Following are 21 T cell receptor beta chains from one sample sequenced in a study of blood T cell repertoires in COVID-19 (dated by TCRdb to about 2020). The library was made by the immunoSEQ multiplex PCR assay. TCRdb took this table from immuneACCESS and kept in-frame rearrangements with V and J called. Such tables lack part of the clones; where checked against another copy, unresolved V genes explain under half of the gap, and the rest is unexplained. The sample table contains 95,000 to 110,000 clones; only one count was recorded for roughly 80% of them. The ten largest make up around 12% of the sample. Sequencing input: peripheral blood. The origin of the receptors is a human donor in a cohort sampled during active COVID-19.

The rearrangement uses TRBV24-1 and TRBJ2-5, with 10 bases matching TRBD1. V lost 4 bases to trimming and J lost 4 bases; unmatched junction nucleotides: 2. Germline V lookup: CDR1 KGHDR, CDR2 SFDVKD. There are 14 residues in the CDR3. CDR3 DNA sequence: TGTGCCACCAGTGAGGGGACAGGGGTAGAGACCCAGTACTTC. As protein: CATSEGTGVETQYF.

V is TRBV7-3 and J is TRBJ1-1, with 10 nucleotides matching TRBD1. The CDR3 consists of 15 residues. V gave up 4 bases and J gave up 1 base; unmatched junction bases: 3. Looked up from germline, CDR1 is SGHTA and CDR2 is FQGTGA. The CDR3 loop reads CASSSTGGRNTEAFF. The CDR3 DNA follows: TGTGCCAGCAGCTCGACAGGGGGCAGGAACACTGAAGCTTTCTTT.

V usage is TRBV3-1 (or the pseudogene TRBV3-2) and J usage is TRBJ1-2; no definite D call. Trimming pared 3 bases from V and 4 bases from J, leaving 15 bases between. Germline-derived CDR1 and CDR2 are LGHDT and YNNKEL (reference sequence). The CDR3 contains 15 residues. As DNA, the CDR3 is TGTGCCAGCAGCCAGGAGAGACTGATTGGCTATGGCTACACCTTC. Translated, it gives CASSQERLIGYGYTF.

J is TRBJ1-4 and V is TRBV27, with D perhaps matching TRBD1 (5 bases). The CDR3 contains 12 residues. CDR1 is MNHEY, CDR2 SMNVEV, per germline (reference sequence). The V end lost 2 bases, the J end lost 11 bases, and 9 bases lay between the germline ends. The CDR3 sequence: CASSLRAGKLFF. The CDR3 DNA reads TGTGCCAGCAGTTTAAGGGCAGGGAAACTGTTTTTT.

The V call is TRBV20-1, the J call TRBJ2-1; possible D gene TRBD2, 6 bases. Trimming pared 3 bases from V and 8 bases from J, leaving 8 bases between. The CDR3 has 11 amino acids. Germline assignment: CDR1 DFQATT and CDR2 SNEGSKA (reference sequence). As DNA, the CDR3 is TGCAGTGCTAGGGAGGGGTATGAGCAGTTCTTC. Translation gives CSAREGYEQFF.

The chain uses TRBV6-6 and TRBJ2-6; no definite D call. CDR1 is MNHNY, CDR2 SVGAGI, per germline (reference sequence). Trimming removed 0 bases from V and 0 bases from J, with 6 bases in between. CDR3 size: 16 residues. As DNA, the CDR3 is TGTGCCAGCAGTTACTCTTCAGGCTCTGGGGCCAACGTCCTGACTTTC. Translated: CASSYSSGSGANVLTF.

The chain carries TRBV29-1 and TRBJ2-6; D call uncertain. Germline V lookup: CDR1 SQVTM, CDR2 ANQGSEA. V lost 3 bases, J lost 0 bases, and 3 bases lay in between. The length of the CDR3 is 13 residues. The CDR3 DNA follows: TGCAGCGTTGACAGCTCTGGGGCCAACGTCCTGACTTTC. Protein sequence: CSVDSSGANVLTF.

The chain recombines TRBV11-2 with TRBJ1-2; TRBD1 matches at 7 bases. Per the germline V gene, CDR1 is SGHAT and CDR2 is FQNNGV. J lost 6 bases, V lost 5 bases, and 12 bases had no gene match. The length of the CDR3 is 15 residues. CDR3 loop: CASSTGQAGGDGYTF. As DNA, the CDR3 is TGTGCCAGCAGCACAGGACAGGCCGGGGGCGATGGCTACACCTTC.

This clone was seen a handful of times. V is TRBV9 and J is TRBJ2-3; TRBD2 might be the D (6 bases). Germline V lookup: CDR1 SGDLS, CDR2 YYNGEE. This CDR3 has 16 residues. Trimming removed 4 bases from V and 4 bases from J, with 19 bases in between. CDR3 DNA: TGTGCCAGCAGCTATGGCGGACTATTCGAGGCAGATACGCAGTATTTT. It encodes CASSYGGLFEADTQYF.

This chain links TRBV5-4 with TRBJ2-2; 8 nucleotides agree with TRBD1. The length of the CDR3 is 17 residues. V lost 0 bases and J lost 6; bases outside the gene matches: 10. CDR1 is SGHNT, CDR2 YYREEE, per germline (reference sequence). Here the CDR3 DNA reads TGTGCCAGCAGCTTGGATACAGGGGGATCTTTAGCCGGGGAGCTGTTTTTT. Its translation is CASSLDTGGSLAGELFF. Variable domain in full (rest from reference TRBV5-4 and TRBJ2-2): ETGVTQSPTHLIKTRGQQVTLRCSSQSGHNTVSWYQQALGQGPQFIFQYYREEENGRGNFPPRFSGLQFPNYSSELNVNALELDDSALYLCASSLDTGGSLAGELFFGEGSRLTVL.

The table lists this clone with a few counts. V and J are TRBV9 and TRBJ1-2; 7 bases are shared with TRBD1. The V and J ends lost 3 bases and 5 bases, in that order; junction bases with no gene match: 10. CDR3 length: 15 residues. CDR1 is SGDLS and CDR2 is YYNGEE in the germline V gene. The CDR3 nucleotides read TGTGCCAGCAGCGCCTCCCAAGACAGGGCGTATGGCTACACCTTC. Its translation is CASSASQDRAYGYTF.

This chain links TRBV5-6 with TRBJ1-1, with D possibly matching TRBD1 (6 bases). This CDR3 is 16 amino acids long. V lost 4 bases to trimming and J lost 4 bases, with 20 bases between them. Germline V gene sequence: CDR1 SGHDT, CDR2 YYEEEE. CDR3 residues: CASSPRGGGFVTEAFF. The CDR3 DNA reads as TGTGCCAGCAGCCCGAGGGGGGGAGGTTTCGTCACTGAAGCTTTCTTT.

The count of this clone is one. This chain connects TRBV7-6 to TRBJ1-2, with TRBD1 identical over 7 bases. The ends lost 5 bases at V and 4 bases at J; junction bases unmatched: 13. The CDR3 extends over 16 amino acids. Germline V CDR1 and CDR2: SGHVS, FNYEAQ. This chain's CDR3 is CASSPEGQVPSYGYTF. In DNA, the CDR3 is TGTGCCAGCAGCCCCGAAGGACAGGTCCCTTCCTATGGCTACACCTTC.

This chain joins TRBV6-6 and TRBJ2-7, with 10 bases fitting TRBD2. This CDR3 contains 14 residues. From germline, CDR1 is MNHNY and CDR2 SVGAGI (reference sequence). J lost 4 bases, V lost 5 bases, and 5 bases had no gene match. The CDR3 DNA reads TGTGCCAGCAGTAGGACTAGCGGCAATTACGAGCAGTACTTC. Protein sequence: CASSRTSGNYEQYF.

V gene TRBV5-1 combines with J gene TRBJ2-1; 8 bases are shared with TRBD2. Unmatched junction bases numbered 5, after V lost 4 bases and J lost 5 bases. This CDR3 comprises 14 residues. Germline-derived CDR1 and CDR2 are SGHRS and YFSETQ. DNA of the CDR3: TGCGCCAGCAGCGTACCGGGGGGGCACAATGAGCAGTTCTTC. Its protein product is CASSVPGGHNEQFF. The full variable domain, in which reference TRBV5-1 and TRBJ2-1 provide the parts outside the CDR3, is KAGVTQTPRYLIKTRGQQVTLSCSPISGHRSVSWYQQTPGQGLQFLFEYFSETQRNKGNFPGRFSGRQFSNSRSEMNVSTLELGDSALYLCASSVPGGHNEQFFGPGTRLTVL.

The chain combines TRBV4-3 with TRBJ2-7; 8 bases are a match to TRBD1. The ends lost 3 bases at V and 0 bases at J; junction bases unmatched: 4. Germline V CDR1 and CDR2: LGHNA, YSLEER. The CDR3 covers 15 residues. The DNA of the CDR3 is TGCGCCAGCAGCCATAAGACAGGGGTCTCCTACGAGCAGTACTTC. The encoded protein is CASSHKTGVSYEQYF.

This chain connects TRBV4-1 to TRBJ2-3; a weak D match, TRBD1 (6 bases). With 4 bases removed from V and 6 bases from J, the gap between germline ends came to 20 bases. CDR1 and CDR2 (germline): MGHRA, YSYEKL. The CDR3 loop spans 16 amino acids. CDR3 DNA: TGCGCCAGCAGCCCCCAGATTGGGGGCCCCTTTGATACGCAGTATTTT. This gives the protein CASSPQIGGPFDTQYF.

This chain connects TRBV2 to TRBJ1-5; weak D call: TRBD1 (6 bases). The CDR3 sequence is 14 residues long. V was cut by 8 bases and J by 6 bases, with 17 bases left in between. Per the germline V gene, CDR1 is SNHLY and CDR2 is FYNNEI. The chain's CDR3 is CASLQGVGSQPQHF. Written as DNA, the CDR3 is TGTGCCAGCCTACAGGGTGTCGGTAGTCAGCCCCAGCATTTT.

The rearrangement uses TRBV2 and TRBJ1-4, with D hard to call. Trimming took 6 bases from V and 3 from J, leaving 14 bases between them. The germline V gene has CDR1 SNHLY and CDR2 FYNNEI. The CDR3 sequence is 15 residues long. CDR3 in amino acids: CASRSTVGANEKLFF. DNA for the CDR3: TGTGCCAGCAGATCGACGGTCGGGGCTAATGAAAAACTGTTTTTT.

The chain links TRBV7-9 to TRBJ2-6; 7 nucleotides line up with TRBD2. The CDR3 consists of 18 residues. V gave up 6 bases and J gave up 2 bases; unmatched junction bases: 13. CDR1 is SEHNR, CDR2 FQNEAQ, per germline (reference sequence). This chain's CDR3 is CASRDAKRGGTGANVLTF. The CDR3 region has the DNA TGTGCCAGCAGGGACGCTAAGCGGGGAGGGACTGGGGCCAACGTCCTGACTTTC.

This chain connects TRBV7-8 to TRBJ2-3, with 7 positions matching TRBD2. This CDR3 region has 16 residues. Trimming took 5 bases from V and 2 from J; bases not matched to a gene: 10. The V gene's germline CDR1 is SGHVS and CDR2 FQNEAQ. The CDR3 is CASSLGLAEYTDTQYF. CDR3 sequence (DNA): TGTGCCAGCAGCCTAGGCCTAGCGGAATACACAGATACGCAGTATTTT.